This T cell receptor (beta chain) was sequenced during a study of brain T cells in children with intractable seizures. Overall study results and limits: Clones missing pre-surgery may reflect undersampling of that blood sample. Only CDR3 sequence similarity suggested viral specificity, without known HCMV serostatus.

As to time point: blood from clinic visit 5 months post-surgery; TSC patient then seizure free. The sequenced cases were selected for having the highest brain T cell transcript signatures. Pre-surgery treatment included at least one anti-epileptic drug. A remark on this clone: Its antigen is not known.

Only in-frame clones appear in the TCRdb table, and some are missing; sequencing was by immunoSEQ multiplex PCR. The repertoire has under 400,000 clones, over 85% of them found once; the top ten carry about 5.8%. Germline V CDR1 and CDR2: MNHEY, SVGAGI. Trimming stripped 0 bases from V and 6 bases from J, with 9 bases between. The CDR3 sequence is 14 residues long. This sequence originates from a boy less than two years old with tuberous sclerosis and intractable seizures. V is TRBV6-5 and J is TRBJ1-5; D not certain. The sample consisted of peripheral blood, taken 5 to 6 months after surgery. In DNA form, the CDR3 reads TGTGCCAGCAGTTACTCTGAAGGCGTTCAGCCCCAGCATTTT. Its protein product is CASSYSEGVQPQHF.